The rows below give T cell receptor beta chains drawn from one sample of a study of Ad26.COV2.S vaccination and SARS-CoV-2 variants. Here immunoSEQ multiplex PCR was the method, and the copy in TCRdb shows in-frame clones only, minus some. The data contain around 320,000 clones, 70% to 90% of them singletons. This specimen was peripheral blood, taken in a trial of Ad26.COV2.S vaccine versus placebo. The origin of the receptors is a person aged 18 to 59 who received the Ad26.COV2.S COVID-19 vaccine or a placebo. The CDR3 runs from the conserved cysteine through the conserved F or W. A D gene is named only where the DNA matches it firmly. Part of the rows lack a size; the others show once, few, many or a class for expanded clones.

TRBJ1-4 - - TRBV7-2 CASSLAGLRGEKLFF TGTGCCAGCAGCTTAGCGGGACTGCGGGGGGAAAAACTGTTTTTT
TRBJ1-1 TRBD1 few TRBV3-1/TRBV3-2 CASSQDYRGRIEVVNTEAFF TGTGCCAGCAGCCAAGATTACAGGGGGCGCATAGAGGTCGTGAACACTGAAGCTTTCTTT
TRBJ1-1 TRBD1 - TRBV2 CASREGQGAIGEAFF TGTGCCAGCAGAGAAGGGCAGGGGGCAATTGGTGAAGCTTTCTTT
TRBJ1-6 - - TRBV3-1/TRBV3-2 CASSSRAYTSPLHF TGTGCCAGCAGCTCTCGAGCGTACACTTCACCCCTCCACTTT
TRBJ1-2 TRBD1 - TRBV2 CASSAGQYGYTF TGTGCCAGCAGTGCGGGACAGTATGGCTACACCTTC
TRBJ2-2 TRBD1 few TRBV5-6 CASSFPGGTGELFF TGTGCCAGCAGCTTCCCAGGGGGCACCGGGGAGCTGTTTTTT
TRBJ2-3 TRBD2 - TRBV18 CASSPQNGGADTQYF TGTGCCAGCTCACCACAAAACGGGGGGGCAGATACGCAGTATTTT
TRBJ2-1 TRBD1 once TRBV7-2 CASSFTLGQGGSNEQFF TGTGCCAGCAGCTTTACCCTCGGACAGGGGGGAAGTAATGAGCAGTTCTTC
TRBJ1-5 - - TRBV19 CASSIWGGASNQPQHF TGTGCCAGTAGTATCTGGGGGGGTGCAAGCAATCAGCCCCAGCATTTT
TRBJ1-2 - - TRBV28 CASSLGQGWGANYGYTF TGTGCCAGCAGTTTAGGCCAGGGCTGGGGGGCTAACTATGGCTACACCTTC
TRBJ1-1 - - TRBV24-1 CATKEAFF TGTGCCACCAAGGAAGCTTTCTTT
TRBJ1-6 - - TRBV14 CASSHRGNPPLHF TGTGCCAGCAGCCACAGGGGCAATCCACCCCTCCACTTT
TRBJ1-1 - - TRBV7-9 CASSLHLTGPGPF TGTGCCAGCAGCTTACATTTGACCGGTCCGGGACCTTTT
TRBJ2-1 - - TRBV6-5 CASSKRHSVVDEQFF TGTGCCAGCAGTAAAAGACACTCGGTAGTGGATGAGCAGTTCTTC